These T cell receptor beta chains were read from a single sample in a study of blood T cells in healthy people across ages. TCRdb reanalysed the 5' RACE reads using MiXCR and keeps one entry per CDR3 protein. The data hold about 780,000 distinct CDR3 sequences, with about half observed a single time. Sequencing was performed on blood. The receptors shown here come from a man older than 75 in good health. The CDR3 runs from the conserved cysteine through the conserved F or W. D genes are given only for firm matches. The size field is filled for only some rows; it gives once, few, many or a size class.

>TRBJ2-3|TRBV4-2|NA|many|17
TGTGCCAGCAGCCAAGATCTGGCTGCAGCTTTCCCAGATACGCAGTATTTT
CASSQDLAAAFPDTQYF
>TRBJ2-4|TRBV20-1|TRBD2|few|14
TGCAGTGCACCCCTTAGCGGGAGTGGGAACATTCAGTACTTC
CSAPLSGSGNIQYF
>TRBJ2-7|TRBV5-1|NA|NA|17
TGCGCCAGCAGCTTGGTTCGGGTACAGGGTGGGACCTACGAGCAGTACTTC
CASSLVRVQGGTYEQYF
>TRBJ1-5|TRBV30|NA|few|15
TGTGCCTGGAGTGTAACAGGGAGCCGCAATCAGCCCCAGCATTTT
CAWSVTGSRNQPQHF
>TRBJ2-1|TRBV7-2|TRBD2|NA|16
TGTGCCAGCAGCTTCCGACTAGCGGGGACCTACAATGAGCAGTTCTTC
CASSFRLAGTYNEQFF
>TRBJ2-1|TRBV28|NA|few|16
TGTGCCAGCAGTTTTTGGGGCGGGGATCAAACCGATGAGCAGTTCTTC
CASSFWGGDQTDEQFF
>TRBJ2-5|TRBV28|NA|NA|15
TGTGCCAGCAGTTTAACCCAGGGGTACCAAGAGACCCAGTACTTC
CASSLTQGYQETQYF
>TRBJ2-1|TRBV20-1|NA|NA|15
TGCAGTGCTAGAGACGAGGTAGTCGGCTACAATGAGCAGTTCTTC
CSARDEVVGYNEQFF
>TRBJ1-5|TRBV7-8|NA|NA|14
TGTGCCAGCAGCTTATTGAACACCGATCAGCCCCAGCATTTT
CASSLLNTDQPQHF
>TRBJ1-2|TRBV28|TRBD1|NA|15
TGTGCCAGCAGCCCTGGCTCAGGGGGCCGAGATGGCTACACCTTC
CASSPGSGGRDGYTF
>TRBJ1-2|TRBV10-3|TRBD1|NA|12
TGTGCCATCGGACAGGGGAACCATGGCTACACCTTC
CAIGQGNHGYTF
>TRBJ2-7|TRBV29-1|NA|many|12
TGCAGCGACCGGGACTTGTTCTACGAGCAGTACTTC
CSDRDLFYEQYF
>TRBJ2-7|TRBV10-3|NA|few|13
TGTGCCATCAGCATACAGGGAGGTTACGAGCAGTACTTC
CAISIQGGYEQYF
>TRBJ1-4|TRBV27|NA|NA|13
TGTGCCAGGGAAGCGGGGGGCGATGAAAAACTGTTTTTT
CAREAGGDEKLFF
>TRBJ2-7|TRBV7-2|NA|NA|15
TGTGCCAGCAGCTTAGGACCCCCTCCAGTCTACGAGCAGTACTTC
CASSLGPPPVYEQYF
>TRBJ2-7|TRBV20-1|TRBD2|many|17
TGCAGTGCTTCCGGGACTAGCGGGAGAGTTGGGGTTTACGAGCAGTACTTC
CSASGTSGRVGVYEQYF
>TRBJ2-1|TRBV20-1|NA|NA|12
TGCAGTGCGTGGACTACCTACAATGAGCAGTTCTTC
CSAWTTYNEQFF
>TRBJ2-5|TRBV7-3|TRBD1|many|15
TGTGCCAGCAGCTTAACGCCACGGGACAGAGAGACCCAGTACTTC
CASSLTPRDRETQYF
>TRBJ1-1|TRBV7-2|TRBD1|NA|16
TGTGCCAGCAGCCCCCGGACAGGGCGGGGGGACACTGAAGCTTTCTTT
CASSPRTGRGDTEAFF
>TRBJ2-7|TRBV7-2|NA|few|14
TGTGCCAGCAGCTTGTGGGACACGACCCACGAGCAGTACTTC
CASSLWDTTHEQYF
>TRBJ2-1|TRBV6-5|NA|NA|15
TGTGCCAGCAGTTACCGAGCGACGGGCCACAATGAGCAGTTCTTC
CASSYRATGHNEQFF
>TRBJ2-7|TRBV28|NA|NA|14
TGTGCCAGCAGTTTGGAAGACCTAGACTACGAGCAGTACTTC
CASSLEDLDYEQYF
>TRBJ2-5|TRBV6-2/TRBV6-3|TRBD2|few|15
TGTGCCAGCAGTTACATTCCGGGAGGCCAAGAGACCCAGTACTTC
CASSYIPGGQETQYF
>TRBJ2-5|TRBV5-6|NA|few|14
TGTGCCAGCAGCTTCCGGATACTGCAAGAGACCCAGTACTTC
CASSFRILQETQYF
>TRBJ2-1|TRBV10-3|NA|NA|14
TGTGCCATGGGTGTAACGGGCGGACCGGATGAGCAGTTCTTC
CAMGVTGGPDEQFF
>TRBJ2-3|TRBV7-2|TRBD1|NA|15
TGTGCCAGCAGCCGCCGGGACAGGGACCCAGATACGCAGTATTTT
CASSRRDRDPDTQYF
>TRBJ2-1|TRBV9|TRBD1|NA|15
TGTGCCAGCAGCGCAGGGACAGGGGGCTACAATGAGCAGTTCTTC
CASSAGTGGYNEQFF
>TRBJ2-4|TRBV6-1|NA|few|11
TGTGCCAGCAGTCCCCTCACCATTCAGTACTTC
CASSPLTIQYF
>TRBJ2-7|TRBV7-3|NA|few|14
TGTGCCAGCACCCTAGGAGGGGTTTCCTACGAGCAGTACTTC
CASTLGGVSYEQYF
>TRBJ1-2|TRBV27|TRBD1|many|14
TGTGCCAGCAGGAAAACAGGGGAAAGCTATGGCTACACCTTC
CASRKTGESYGYTF
>TRBJ1-1|TRBV20-1|NA|once|15
TGCAGTGCTAGAGCCGGGACTCTCGCGGTCCCTGAAGCTTTCTTT
CSARAGTLAVPEAFF
>TRBJ2-3|TRBV12-3/TRBV12-4|NA|few|15
TGTGCCAGCAGTTACGAGACTCCTTCCACAGATACGCAGTATTTT
CASSYETPSTDTQYF
>TRBJ1-1|TRBV6-2/TRBV6-3|TRBD1|NA|13
TGTGCCAGCAGTCAGGGGGCGAGGACTGAAGCTTTCTTT
CASSQGARTEAFF
>TRBJ2-1|TRBV5-6|TRBD2|few|16
TGTGCCAGCAGCTTGGCCGCCCTAGCGGGATACAATGAGCAGTTCTTC
CASSLAALAGYNEQFF
>TRBJ2-3|TRBV9|NA|many|13
TGTGCCAGCAGCGTCAGGGATGGGGATACGCAGTATTTT
CASSVRDGDTQYF
>TRBJ2-5|TRBV7-2|NA|few|17
TGTGCCAGCAGCTTCTTCGCGTCGGGGGCGCGTCGGGAGACCCAGTACTTC
CASSFFASGARRETQYF
>TRBJ2-5|TRBV12-3/TRBV12-4|TRBD1|NA|16
TGTGCCAGCAGTTTCGCTTCGACAGGGGGTCAAGAGACCCAGTACTTC
CASSFASTGGQETQYF
>TRBJ1-1|TRBV7-9|NA|few|16
TGTGCCAGCAGCTTAGGCGTTGGAGGGGCGAACACTGAAGCTTTCTTT
CASSLGVGGANTEAFF
>TRBJ2-7|TRBV20-1|NA|NA|15
TGCAGTGCTAGAGACCGGGACAAATCCCCCTACGAGCAGTACTTC
CSARDRDKSPYEQYF
>TRBJ1-1|TRBV18|TRBD1|NA|14
TGTGCCAGCTCACTCCAGGGGGATAACACTGAAGCTTTCTTT
CASSLQGDNTEAFF
>TRBJ2-7|TRBV20-1|TRBD2|NA|13
TGCAGTGCCACCGGACTAGCGGACCGCGAGCAGTACTTC
CSATGLADREQYF
>TRBJ2-7|TRBV20-1|TRBD2|NA|16
TGCAGTGCAAAGGGACTAGCGGGAGATATGGGATACGAGCAGTACTTC
CSAKGLAGDMGYEQYF